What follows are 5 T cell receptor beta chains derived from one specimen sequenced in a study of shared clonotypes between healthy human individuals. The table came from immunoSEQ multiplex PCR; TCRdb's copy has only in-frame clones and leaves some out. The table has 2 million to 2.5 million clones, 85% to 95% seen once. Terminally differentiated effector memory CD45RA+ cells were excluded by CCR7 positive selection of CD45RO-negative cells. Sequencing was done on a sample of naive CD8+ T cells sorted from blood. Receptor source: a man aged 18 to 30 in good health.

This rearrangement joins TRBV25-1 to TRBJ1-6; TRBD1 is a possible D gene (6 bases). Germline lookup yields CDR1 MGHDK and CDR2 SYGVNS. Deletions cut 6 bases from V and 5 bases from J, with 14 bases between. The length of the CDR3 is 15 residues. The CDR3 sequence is CASRKTGLDNSPLHF. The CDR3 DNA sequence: TGTGCCAGCAGAAAAACAGGGTTGGATAATTCACCCCTCCACTTT.

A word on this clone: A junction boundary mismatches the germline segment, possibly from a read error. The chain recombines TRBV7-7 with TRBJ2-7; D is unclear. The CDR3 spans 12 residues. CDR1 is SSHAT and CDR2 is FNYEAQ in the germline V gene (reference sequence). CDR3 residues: CASSFWHYEQYF. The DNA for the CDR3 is TGTGCTAGCAGCTTCTGGCACTACGAGCAGTACTTC.

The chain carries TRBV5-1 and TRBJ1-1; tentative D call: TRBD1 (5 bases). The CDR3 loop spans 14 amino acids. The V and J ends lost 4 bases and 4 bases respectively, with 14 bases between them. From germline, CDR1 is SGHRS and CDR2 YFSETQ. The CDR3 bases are TGCGCCAGCAGCCTGGACGGGACGACCACTGAAGCTTTCTTT. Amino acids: CASSLDGTTTEAFF.

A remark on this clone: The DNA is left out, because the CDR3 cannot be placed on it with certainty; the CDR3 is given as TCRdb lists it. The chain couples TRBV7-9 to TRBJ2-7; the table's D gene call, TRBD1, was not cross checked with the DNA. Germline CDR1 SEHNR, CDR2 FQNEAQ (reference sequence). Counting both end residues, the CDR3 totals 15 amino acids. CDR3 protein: CASSFGPGQHYEQYF.

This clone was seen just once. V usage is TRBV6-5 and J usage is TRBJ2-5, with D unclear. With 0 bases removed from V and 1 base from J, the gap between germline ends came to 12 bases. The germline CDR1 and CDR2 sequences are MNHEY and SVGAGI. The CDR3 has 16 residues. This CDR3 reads CASSYSLQQTQETQYF. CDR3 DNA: TGTGCCAGCAGTTACTCCCTGCAACAAACCCAAGAGACCCAGTACTTC.